These 7 T cell receptor beta chains share one sample of origin, sequenced in a study of cytomegalovirus exposure and HLA in healthy donors. Assay: immunoSEQ multiplex PCR; the TCRdb copy retains only in-frame clones and omits some. The sample carries under 250,000 clones, about 90% recorded once. Sample: PBMCs. The receptor source for this set is a man aged 18 to 29 in good health and CMV-seropositive.

This chain joins TRBV7-2 and TRBJ2-1; D could derive from TRBD1 or TRBD2 (5 bases each). This CDR3 region has 16 residues. V was trimmed by 6 bases and J by 7 bases, leaving 22 bases between them. Per germline, CDR1 SGHTA and CDR2 FQGNSA. The CDR3 is CASSTIGTRGSNEQFF. In DNA, the CDR3 is TGTGCCAGCAGTACGATTGGGACCAGAGGGTCGAATGAGCAGTTCTTC.

V gene TRBV10-2 combines with J gene TRBJ2-1; D is ambiguous. The V and J ends lost 6 bases and 3 bases respectively, with 18 bases between them. The V gene's germline CDR1 is WSHSY and CDR2 SAAADI. CDR3 length equals 16 residues. The CDR3 DNA reads TGCGCCAGCAGCGAAGACCGACTGGAAGACTACAATGAGCAGTTCTTC. Translated: CASSEDRLEDYNEQFF.

This clone came up a few times. This sequence joins TRBV29-1 and TRBJ2-3; 9 bases line up with TRBD1. J was trimmed by 6 bases and V by 7 bases; bases with no gene match: 17. The CDR3 sequence is 16 residues long. Germline V gene data show CDR1 as SQVTM and CDR2 as ANQGSEA. CDR3 bases: TGCAGCGCTCTTAGCGGACAGGGGCGAGGACCCGATACGCAGTATTTT. Encoded protein: CSALSGQGRGPDTQYF.

This clone was counted a single time. This rearrangement joins TRBV6-1 to TRBJ1-2, with 7 bases aligning to TRBD1. The germline gives CDR1 MNHNS, CDR2 SASEGT. V lost 6 bases, J lost 7 bases, and 5 bases stayed unmatched. The CDR3 totals 12 residues. The DNA of the CDR3 is TGTGCCAGCAGCACAGGGGTGAGTGGCTACACCTTC. This gives the protein CASSTGVSGYTF.

The chain is built from TRBV19 and TRBJ2-7; 8 bases are a match to TRBD2. CDR1 and CDR2 from the germline V gene are LNHDA and SQIVND (reference sequence). The trim removed 5 bases at V and 8 bases at J, leaving 11 bases unmatched. The CDR3 runs to 14 residues. The DNA for the CDR3 is TGTGCCAGTAGTCCTGGCGGGAGGAGTGTAAAGCAGTACTTC. Translation gives CASSPGGRSVKQYF.

This sequence joins TRBV5-6 and TRBJ2-4; D uncertain. CDR1 SGHDT and CDR2 YYEEEE come from the germline V gene. The CDR3 has 13 residues. Trimming removed 4 bases at V and 3 bases at J, with 8 bases between. The CDR3 reads CASSHGDKNIQYF. CDR3 DNA sequence: TGTGCCAGCAGCCACGGCGACAAAAACATTCAGTACTTC.

V gene TRBV4-1 combines with J gene TRBJ1-2, with D possibly matching TRBD1 (5 bases). Germline lookup yields CDR1 MGHRA and CDR2 YSYEKL. CDR3 length equals 17 residues. V lost 0 bases and J 0 bases, leaving 14 bases between the germline ends. This CDR3 is CASSQDSGDSANYGYTF. The DNA for the CDR3 is TGCGCCAGCAGCCAAGACTCGGGGGACTCCGCTAACTATGGCTACACCTTC.